Presented here are 9 T cell receptor beta chains from one specimen sequenced in a study of blood T cell repertoires in COVID-19 (TCRdb year 2020). Preparation of the library involved the immunoSEQ multiplex PCR assay. TCRdb re-hosts the immuneACCESS table, in-frame sequences only. Its copies lack some clones; in the studies checked, an unresolved V gene accounts for under half of them, and the cause for the rest is not known. Within this sample are 300,000 to 350,000 clones, with around 90% of them counted one time only. The top ten clonotypes cover 3.5% to 4.5% of the sample. Source material: PBMCs or T cells enriched from blood (not recorded which). These receptors came from a woman under 30 with acute COVID-19.

This chain joins TRBV11-2 and TRBJ2-3; the D is unclear. The length of the CDR3 is 16 residues. The germline CDR1 and CDR2 sequences are SGHAT and FQNNGV. V was trimmed by 5 bases and J by 0 bases, leaving 15 bases between them. The CDR3 is CASSDPSAASTDTQYF. CDR3 sequence (DNA): TGTGCCAGCAGCGACCCAAGCGCCGCTAGCACAGATACGCAGTATTTT. The full variable domain, its missing parts supplied by reference TRBV11-2 and TRBJ2-3, is EAGVAQSPRYKIIEKRQSVAFWCNPISGHATLYWYQQILGQGPKLLIQFQNNGVVDDSQLPKDRFSAERLKGVDSTLKIQPAKLEDSAVYLCASSDPSAASTDTQYFGPGTRLTVL.

The chain links TRBV7-3 to TRBJ2-7; D is possibly TRBD1 (5 bases). The CDR3 length is 13 residues. Germline lookup yields CDR1 SGHTA and CDR2 FQGTGA. The V end lost 2 bases, the J end lost 1 base, and 6 bases lay between the germline ends. The CDR3 region has the DNA TGTGCCAGCAGCTTAGCAGGGTCCTACGAGCAGTACTTC. Its translation: CASSLAGSYEQYF.

In DNA, the CDR3 is TGCGCCAGCAGCCCCTCTAGCGGAAATGAGCAGTTCTTC. Amino acids: CASSPSSGNEQFF. This chain links TRBV5-1 with TRBJ2-1, with TRBD2 identical over 7 bases. Trimming took 4 bases from V and 7 from J; bases not matched to a gene: 5. Germline-derived CDR1 and CDR2 are SGHRS and YFSETQ. There are 13 residues in the CDR3.

The rearrangement uses TRBV28 and TRBJ2-7, with 8 bases lining up with TRBD2. V dropped 3 bases and J dropped 4; count of bases not matched to a gene: 8. The CDR3 spans 15 residues. Germline V gene lookup returns CDR1 MDHEN and CDR2 SYDVKM. As DNA, the CDR3 is TGTGCCAGCAGTTTCTTCGGGGGGGGCGCTTACGAGCAGTACTTC. This gives the protein CASSFFGGGAYEQYF.

Regarding this clone: Other DNA sequences in this sample translate to the same CDR3. The rearrangement joins TRBV12-3 or TRBV12-4 to TRBJ2-5, with unresolved D. The CDR3 sequence is 11 residues long. V dropped 4 bases and J dropped 5 bases, with 5 bases sitting between them. CDR3 coding DNA: TGTGCCAGCAGTTCCAGGGAGACCCAGTACTTC. It translates to CASSSRETQYF.

The rearrangement uses TRBV19 and TRBJ2-6; perhaps TRBD2 as D (6 bases). This CDR3 contains 21 residues. Trimming removed 7 bases at V and 4 bases at J, with 32 bases between. Germline V gene lookup returns CDR1 LNHDA and CDR2 SQIVND (reference sequence). The CDR3 reads CASTTVLLRDRRRAGANVLTF. CDR3 DNA sequence: TGTGCCAGTACCACAGTCCTCTTGCGGGACCGCCGAAGGGCCGGGGCCAACGTCCTGACTTTC.

The gene calls are TRBV6-4 and TRBJ2-6; D is perhaps TRBD2 (5 bases). Trimming left V 0 bases short and J 0 bases short, with 6 bases between. The germline CDR1 and CDR2 sequences are MRHNA and SNTAGT. The CDR3 sequence is 16 residues long. CDR3 sequence reads: CASSDSTSSGANVLTF. The CDR3 nucleotides are TGTGCCAGCAGTGACTCCACTAGCTCTGGGGCCAACGTCCTGACTTTC.

The genes are TRBV6-6 and TRBJ2-7; 13 bases map to TRBD2. The CDR3 runs 16 residues. After removal of 6 bases from V and 4 bases from J, the junction contained 9 bases not matched to a gene. Germline V CDR1 and CDR2: MNHNY, SVGAGI (reference sequence). CDR3 sequence reads: CASSSWTSGRSYEQYF. For the CDR3, the DNA is TGTGCCAGCAGCTCCTGGACTAGCGGGAGATCGTACGAGCAGTACTTC.

This chain's CDR3 is CAWSRDSSKNTEAFF. Written as DNA, the CDR3 is TGTGCCTGGAGCCGGGACAGCAGCAAAAACACTGAAGCTTTCTTT. The chain employs TRBV30 and TRBJ1-1, with 7 bases lining up with TRBD1. The V gene end was trimmed by 3 bases and the J gene end by 2 bases; junction bases not matched to a gene: 9. The CDR3 contains 15 residues. CDR1 and CDR2 (germline): GTSNPN, SVGIG (reference sequence).